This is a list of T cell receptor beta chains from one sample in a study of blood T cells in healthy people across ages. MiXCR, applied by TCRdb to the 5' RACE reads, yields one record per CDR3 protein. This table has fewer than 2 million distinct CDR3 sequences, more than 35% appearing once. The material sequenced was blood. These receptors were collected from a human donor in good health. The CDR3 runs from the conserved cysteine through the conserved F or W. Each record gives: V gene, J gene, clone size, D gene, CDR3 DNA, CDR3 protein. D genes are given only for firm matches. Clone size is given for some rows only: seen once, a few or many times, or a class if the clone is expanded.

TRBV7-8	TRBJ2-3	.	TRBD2	TGTGCCAGCAGCATCCCGGGACTAACCACAGATACGCAGTATTTT	CASSIPGLTTDTQYF
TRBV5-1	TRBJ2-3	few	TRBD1	TGCGCCAGCAGCTTGGTAGGGGACAGTGTCACAGATACGCAGTATTTT	CASSLVGDSVTDTQYF
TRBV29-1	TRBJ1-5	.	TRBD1	TGCAGCGTTGCGGACAGGGACCGCAATCAGCCCCAGCATTTT	CSVADRDRNQPQHF
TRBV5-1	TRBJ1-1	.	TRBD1	TGCGCCAGCAGCGGAATCAGGGGGGGCACTGAAGCTTTCTTT	CASSGIRGGTEAFF
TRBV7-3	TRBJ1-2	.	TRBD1	TGTGCCAGCAGCTTAGACAGGGCCACTAACTATGGCTACACCTTC	CASSLDRATNYGYTF
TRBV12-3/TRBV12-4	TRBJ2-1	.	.	TGTGCCAGCAGTTTAGATTCTCAAGAGACCCAGTTCTTC	CASSLDSQETQFF
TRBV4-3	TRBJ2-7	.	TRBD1	TGCGCCAGCAGCCAAAGGACAGGGGATTCCTACGAGCAGTACTTC	CASSQRTGDSYEQYF
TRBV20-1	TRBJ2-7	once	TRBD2	TGCAGTGCTAGAGATCTAAGCGGGGGGACCTCCTACGAGCAGTACTTC	CSARDLSGGTSYEQYF
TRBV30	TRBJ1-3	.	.	TGTGCCTGGAGTGTTTTGACTGGAAACACCATATATTTT	CAWSVLTGNTIYF
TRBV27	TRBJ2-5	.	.	TGTGCCAGCAGCCGGCTTAGTGACGGGGCGGGGACCCAAGAGACCCAGTACTTC	CASSRLSDGAGTQETQYF
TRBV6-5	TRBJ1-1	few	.	TGTGCCAGCAGTTACTCGAAGGATCAGAACACTGAAGCTTTCTTT	CASSYSKDQNTEAFF
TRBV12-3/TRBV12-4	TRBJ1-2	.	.	TGTGCCAGCAGTTTGGGGACGACAGGAGGTGGCTACACCTTC	CASSLGTTGGGYTF
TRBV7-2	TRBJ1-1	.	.	TGTGCCAGCAGTCGTAGGTTGGGGGCTGAAGCTTTCTTT	CASSRRLGAEAFF
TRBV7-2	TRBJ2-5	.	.	TGTGCCAGCAGCCCCCCGGACGTCCAAGAGACCCAGTACTTC	CASSPPDVQETQYF
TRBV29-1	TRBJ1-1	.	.	TGCAGCGTTACTCGAACAGGGTCTACTGAAGCTTTCTTT	CSVTRTGSTEAFF
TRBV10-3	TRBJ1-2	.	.	TGTGCCATCAGTGATGCAGGGCAAAATGGCTACACCTTC	CAISDAGQNGYTF
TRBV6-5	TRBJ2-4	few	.	TGTGCCAGCAGTTACTCGTCACCAACCCCAGCGGACATTCAGTACTTC	CASSYSSPTPADIQYF
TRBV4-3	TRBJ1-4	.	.	TGCGCCAGCAGCCAAGATGGGTACGGGTACGGTGAAAAACTGTTTTTT	CASSQDGYGYGEKLFF
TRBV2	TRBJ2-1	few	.	TGTGCCAGCAAATCTGGGAATGAGCAGTTCTTC	CASKSGNEQFF
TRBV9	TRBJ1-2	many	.	TGTGCCAGCAGCGTAGTCGGGCATCGGGATGGCTACACCTTC	CASSVVGHRDGYTF
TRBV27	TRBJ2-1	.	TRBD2	TGTGCCAGCAGTCTAAACCCATCGGGGGGACCCTATAATGAGCAGTTCTTC	CASSLNPSGGPYNEQFF
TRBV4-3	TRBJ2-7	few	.	TGCGCCAGCAGCCCAATAGTCGGACACTCCTACGAGCAGTACTTC	CASSPIVGHSYEQYF
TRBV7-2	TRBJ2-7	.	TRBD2	TGTACCAGCAGCTTAACGACTAGCGGGGCCTACGAGCAGTACTTC	CTSSLTTSGAYEQYF
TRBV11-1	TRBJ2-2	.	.	TGTGCCAGCAGCCCGGGAGAAGGGTCCACCGGGGAGCTGTTTTTT	CASSPGEGSTGELFF
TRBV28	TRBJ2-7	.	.	TGTACCAGCAGGCGGGGCAGGGGTTACGAGCAGTACTTC	CTSRRGRGYEQYF
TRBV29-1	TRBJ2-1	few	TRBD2	TGCAGCGCATCAGGACTAGCGGGGGGGTTTTACAATGAGCAGTTCTTC	CSASGLAGGFYNEQFF
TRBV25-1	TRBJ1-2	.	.	TGTGCCAGCAGTGAATTCGCAGGACACTATGGCTACACCTTC	CASSEFAGHYGYTF
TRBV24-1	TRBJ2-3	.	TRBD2	TGTGCCACCAGCGGGGGGATAGATAGGCAGTATTTT	CATSGGIDRQYF
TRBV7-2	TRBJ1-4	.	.	TGTGCCAGCGCCAACTCCGTAGGGGCAGGTGAAAAACTGTTTTTT	CASANSVGAGEKLFF
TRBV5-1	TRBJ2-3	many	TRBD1	TGTGCCAGCAGTTTGGGGCAGGGGGCAGGGGATACGCAGTATTTT	CASSLGQGAGDTQYF
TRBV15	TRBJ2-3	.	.	TGTGCCACCAGCTTGTACAGGGGAGGTGCGGATACGCAGTATTTT	CATSLYRGGADTQYF
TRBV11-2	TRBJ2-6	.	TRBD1	TGTGCCAGCAGCCCGCCCAAGGGACAGAGCTCTGGGGCCAACGTCCTGACTTTC	CASSPPKGQSSGANVLTF
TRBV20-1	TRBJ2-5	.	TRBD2	TGCAGCGCTAGAACTAGCGGGTGGGGGGAGACCCAGTACTTC	CSARTSGWGETQYF
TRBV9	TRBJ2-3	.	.	TGTGCCAGCAGCGTTAAAGGCGGGGTCACAGATACGCAGTATTTT	CASSVKGGVTDTQYF
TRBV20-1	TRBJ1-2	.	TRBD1	TGCAGTGCTAGAGGAGGACAGGGAACACTCGATGGCTACACCTTC	CSARGGQGTLDGYTF
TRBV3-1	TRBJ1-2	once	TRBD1	TGTGCCAGCAGCCAACTTTGGGGACAGGGGGCAAATGGCTACACCTTC	CASSQLWGQGANGYTF
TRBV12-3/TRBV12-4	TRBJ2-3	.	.	TGTGCCAGCAGTCCCATCCCGAGTACGCAGTATTTT	CASSPIPSTQYF
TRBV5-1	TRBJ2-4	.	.	TGCGCCAGCAGCTTTGGGGTAGCGGAGGTTGGAGAGCAGTACTTC	CASSFGVAEVGEQYF
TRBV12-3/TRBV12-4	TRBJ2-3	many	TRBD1	TGTGCCAGCACCCTACGACAGGGGAGTTCAGATACGCAGTATTTT	CASTLRQGSSDTQYF
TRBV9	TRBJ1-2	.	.	TGTGCCAGCAGCGTATCGGGGGAGTGGGATGGCTACACCTTC	CASSVSGEWDGYTF
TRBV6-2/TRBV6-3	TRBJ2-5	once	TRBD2	TGTGCCAGCAGTTACTCTAGCGGGGGGTATGAGACCCAGTACTTC	CASSYSSGGYETQYF
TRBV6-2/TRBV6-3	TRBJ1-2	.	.	TGTGCCAGCAGTTCCCGACCGGGAGGCTATGGCTACACCTTC	CASSSRPGGYGYTF
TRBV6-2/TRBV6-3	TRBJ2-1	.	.	TGTGCCAGCAGTTACAGCCCGGGACAATTAAGCTACAATGAGCAGGTCTTC	CASSYSPGQLSYNEQVF
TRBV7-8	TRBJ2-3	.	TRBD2	TGTGCCAGCAGTCTAGCGGGGGGGGCTTTCCCAGATACGCAGTATTTT	CASSLAGGAFPDTQYF